Listed here are 9 T cell receptor beta chains from one sample, sequenced in a study of cytomegalovirus exposure and HLA in healthy donors. PCR employed 60 Vbeta and 13 Jbeta primers. The protocol was immunoSEQ multiplex PCR, while the TCRdb copy is restricted to in-frame clones and leaves out a portion. The data contain 90,000 to 140,000 clones, around 75% of them singletons. The sequenced material came from PBMCs. These TCRs come from a man aged 35-49 years in good health and CMV-seronegative.

The V gene is TRBV7-9, the J gene TRBJ1-1; 9 bases line up with TRBD1. The CDR3 loop spans 13 amino acids. Trimming at V came to 5 bases and at J to 3 bases, leaving 1 base not matched to a gene. Germline values: CDR1 SEHNR, CDR2 FQNEAQ (reference sequence). The CDR3 spells CASSRTGDTEAFF. CDR3 DNA: TGTGCCAGCAGCCGGACAGGGGACACTGAAGCTTTCTTT.

A few counts support this clone. The chain employs TRBV4-2 and TRBJ2-7; the match to TRBD1 covers 7 bases. V shed 3 bases, J shed 3 bases, and the junction held 11 bases outside the gene matches. Germline CDR1 is LGHNA and CDR2 is YNFKEQ. The CDR3 spans 16 residues. This chain's CDR3 is CASSQTYRGDRYEQYF. CDR3 in DNA: TGTGCCAGCAGCCAGACCTACAGGGGCGACCGCTACGAGCAGTACTTC.

The rearrangement joins TRBV6-1 to TRBJ2-7; either TRBD1 or TRBD2 may fit D (5 bases each). CDR1 and CDR2 (germline): MNHNS, SASEGT. This CDR3 has 14 amino acids. Trimming pared 5 bases from V and 4 bases from J, leaving 15 bases between. Here the CDR3 DNA reads TGTGCCAGCAGTAAAGAGGGAAAGGGGTACGAGCAGTACTTC. Translating gives CASSKEGKGYEQYF.

V and J are TRBV19 and TRBJ2-6; D may be TRBD1 (6 bases). CDR3 length: 17 residues. From germline, CDR1 is LNHDA and CDR2 SQIVND (reference sequence). V was shortened by 6 bases and J by 0 bases, with 15 bases between the two germline ends. CDR3 bases: TGTGCCAGTAGGTCGGGACAAACGATCTCTGGGGCCAACGTCCTGACTTTC. Translation: CASRSGQTISGANVLTF.

The V gene is TRBV9, the J gene TRBJ1-1, with TRBD1 as a possible D gene (5 bases). Per the germline V gene, CDR1 is SGDLS and CDR2 is YYNGEE. The CDR3 runs to 13 residues. V was shortened by 6 bases and J by 2 bases, with 11 bases between the two germline ends. CDR3 amino acids: CASMPTVNTEAFF. DNA for the CDR3: TGTGCCAGCATGCCGACAGTTAACACTGAAGCTTTCTTT.

The V gene is TRBV4-1, the J gene TRBJ2-3; unclear D gene. Trimming removed 6 bases at V and 4 bases at J, with 8 bases between. In germline, CDR1 is MGHRA, CDR2 YSYEKL. The CDR3 runs 12 residues. The CDR3 DNA reads TGCGCCAGCAGTCTGCGATCAGATACGCAGTATTTT. This encodes CASSLRSDTQYF.

The chain uses TRBV19 and TRBJ1-6, with 7 bases that match TRBD1. Germline V gene lookup returns CDR1 LNHDA and CDR2 SQIVND (reference sequence). Losses at the gene ends were 2 bases for V and 7 bases for J; bases not matched to a gene: 5. CDR3 length: 15 amino acids. CDR3 region: CASSITQGWNSPLHF. In DNA form, the CDR3 reads TGTGCCAGTAGTATAACACAGGGGTGGAATTCACCCCTCCACTTT.

The rearrangement links TRBV5-1 to TRBJ2-7; 10 bases align to TRBD1. Germline lookup yields CDR1 SGHRS and CDR2 YFSETQ. Trimming at V came to 0 bases and at J to 2 bases, leaving 5 bases not matched to a gene. This CDR3 has 16 amino acids. The CDR3 sequence is CASSLGGTGETYEQYF. CDR3 nucleotides: TGCGCCAGCAGCTTGGGAGGGACAGGGGAAACCTACGAGCAGTACTTC.

The CDR3 spells CASSPPAGLAGGAQDTQYF. CDR3 coding DNA: TGCGCCAGCAGCCCCCCCGCGGGACTAGCGGGAGGGGCCCAAGATACGCAGTATTTT. The genes are TRBV5-1 and TRBJ2-3, with TRBD2 matching 16 bases. The CDR3 runs to 19 residues. Germline V CDR1 and CDR2: SGHRS, YFSETQ. The V segment lost 4 bases and the J segment 5 bases; nucleotides outside the gene matches: 13.